A few counts support the clone carrying this T cell receptor (beta chain). TCRdb re-called the 5' RACE reads through MiXCR, storing one row per CDR3 protein. The data hold around 70,000 distinct CDR3 sequences, with around 5.2% observed a single time. These data belong to a study of neurological immune-mediated disorders. Unmatched junction bases numbered 9, after V lost 2 bases and J lost 5 bases. Germline V gene sequence: CDR1 DFQATT, CDR2 SNEGSKA (reference sequence). This CDR3 region has 16 residues. The J gene is TRBJ2-3, the V gene TRBV20-1; 11 nucleotides line up with TRBD2. The TCR sequence derives from a woman in her twenties or thirties with multiple sclerosis. Sequenced input: PBMCs. Here the CDR3 DNA reads TGCAGTGCTAGACTAGGACTAGCGGGTAGTCAAGATACGCAGTATTTT. It codes for CSARLGLAGSQDTQYF.